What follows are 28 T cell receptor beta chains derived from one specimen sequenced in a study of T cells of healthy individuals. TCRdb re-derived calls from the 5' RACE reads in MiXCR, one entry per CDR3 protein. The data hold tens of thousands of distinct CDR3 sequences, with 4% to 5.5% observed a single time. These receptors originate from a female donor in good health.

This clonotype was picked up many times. The CDR3 region has the DNA TGTGCCAGCAGTCGGGACAGGGGGCGCTTAGACACCGGGGAGCTGTTTTTT. Its protein is CASSRDRGRLDTGELFF. The chain uses TRBV6-2 or TRBV6-3 and TRBJ2-2; 12 positions agree with TRBD1. Trimming took 5 bases from V and 3 from J; bases not matched to a gene: 7. Germline V gene data show CDR1 as MNHEY and CDR2 as SVGEGT. CDR3 length: 17 residues.

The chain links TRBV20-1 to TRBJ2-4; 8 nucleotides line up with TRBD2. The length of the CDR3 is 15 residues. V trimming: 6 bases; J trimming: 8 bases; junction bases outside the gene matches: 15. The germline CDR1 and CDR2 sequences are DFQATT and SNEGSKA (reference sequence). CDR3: CSAPKRELPQDIQYF. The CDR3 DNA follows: TGCAGTGCCCCAAAGCGGGAGCTCCCCCAAGACATTCAGTACTTC.

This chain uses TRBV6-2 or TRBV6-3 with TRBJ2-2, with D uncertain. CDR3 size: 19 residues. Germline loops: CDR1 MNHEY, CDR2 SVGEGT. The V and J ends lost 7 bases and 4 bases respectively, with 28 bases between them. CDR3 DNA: TGTGCCAGCACCAACTTGAAGGGTCGGTCAGGACGCTTCACCGGGGAGCTGTTTTTT. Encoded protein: CASTNLKGRSGRFTGELFF.

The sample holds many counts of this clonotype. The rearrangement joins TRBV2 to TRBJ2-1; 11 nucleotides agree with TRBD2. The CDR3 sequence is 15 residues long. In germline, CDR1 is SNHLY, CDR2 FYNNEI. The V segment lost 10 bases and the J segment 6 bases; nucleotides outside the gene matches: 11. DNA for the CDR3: TGTGCCACCAGGGGAACTAGCGGGAGCGCCAATGAGCAGTTCTTC. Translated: CATRGTSGSANEQFF.

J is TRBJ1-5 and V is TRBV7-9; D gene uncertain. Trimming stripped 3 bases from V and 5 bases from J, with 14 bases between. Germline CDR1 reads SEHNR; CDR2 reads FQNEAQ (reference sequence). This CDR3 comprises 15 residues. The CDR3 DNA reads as TGTGCCAGCAGCTTGGGCAAGGAGCCCCATCAGCCCCAGCATTTT. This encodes CASSLGKEPHQPQHF.

The CDR3 sequence is CASSVGDRAIYNSPLHF. In nucleotides, the CDR3 is TGTGCCAGCAGCGTGGGGGACAGGGCAATTTATAATTCACCCCTCCACTTT. V is TRBV9 and J is TRBJ1-6; the match to TRBD1 covers 9 bases. Losses at the gene ends were 2 bases for V and 4 bases for J; bases not matched to a gene: 7. The CDR3 length is 17 residues. Germline V gene data show CDR1 as SGDLS and CDR2 as YYNGEE.

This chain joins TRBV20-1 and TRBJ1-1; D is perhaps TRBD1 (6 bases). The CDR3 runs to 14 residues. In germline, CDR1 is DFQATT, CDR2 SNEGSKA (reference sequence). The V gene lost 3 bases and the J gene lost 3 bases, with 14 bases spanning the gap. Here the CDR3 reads CSARGGAGDTEAFF. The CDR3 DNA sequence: TGCAGTGCTAGGGGGGGGGCAGGGGACACTGAAGCTTTCTTT.

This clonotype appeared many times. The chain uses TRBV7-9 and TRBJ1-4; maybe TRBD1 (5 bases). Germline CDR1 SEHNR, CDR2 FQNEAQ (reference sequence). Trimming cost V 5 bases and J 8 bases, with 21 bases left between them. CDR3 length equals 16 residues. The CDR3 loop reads CASSLNSGTAGEKLFF. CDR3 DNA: TGTGCCAGCAGCCTAAATTCAGGGACGGCAGGCGAAAAACTGTTTTTT.

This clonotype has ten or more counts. CDR3 loop: CASSEARGTSGNTIYF. The CDR3 bases are TGTGCCAGCAGTGAAGCGCGGGGCACTTCTGGAAACACCATATATTTT. The chain has TRBV6-1 and TRBJ1-3, with D perhaps TRBD1 (5 bases). V lost 0 bases and J 1 base, leaving 10 bases between the germline ends. Germline assignment: CDR1 MNHNS and CDR2 SASEGT. CDR3 size: 16 residues.

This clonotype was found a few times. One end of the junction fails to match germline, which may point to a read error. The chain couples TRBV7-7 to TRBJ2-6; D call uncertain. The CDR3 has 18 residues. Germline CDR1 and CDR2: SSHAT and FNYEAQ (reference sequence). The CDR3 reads CASSLVPPKSPGANVLTF. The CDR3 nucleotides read TGTGCTAGCAGCTTAGTTCCTCCTAAGTCTCCTGGGGCCAACGTCCTGACTTTC.

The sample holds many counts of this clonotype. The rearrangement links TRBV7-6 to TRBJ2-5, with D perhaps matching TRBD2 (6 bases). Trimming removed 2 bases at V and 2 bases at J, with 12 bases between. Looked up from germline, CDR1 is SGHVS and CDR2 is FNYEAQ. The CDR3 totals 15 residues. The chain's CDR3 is CASSLMTGLQETQYF. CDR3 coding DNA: TGTGCCAGCAGCTTAATGACGGGACTGCAAGAGACCCAGTACTTC.

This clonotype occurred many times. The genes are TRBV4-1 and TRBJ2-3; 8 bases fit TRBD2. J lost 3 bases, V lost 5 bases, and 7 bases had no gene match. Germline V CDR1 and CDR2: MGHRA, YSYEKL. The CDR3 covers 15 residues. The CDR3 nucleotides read TGCGCCAGCAGCGTGCTAGCTAGCGGGACAGATACGCAGTATTTT. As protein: CASSVLASGTDTQYF.

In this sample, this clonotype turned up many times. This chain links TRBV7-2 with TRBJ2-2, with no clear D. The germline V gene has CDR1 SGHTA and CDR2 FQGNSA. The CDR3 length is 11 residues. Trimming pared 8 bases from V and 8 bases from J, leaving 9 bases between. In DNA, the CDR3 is TGTGCCAGCTCCCGTGGGGGGGAGCTGTTTTTT. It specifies CASSRGGELFF. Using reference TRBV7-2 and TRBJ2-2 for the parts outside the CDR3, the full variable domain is GAGVSQSPSNKVTEKGKDVELRCDPISGHTALYWYRQSLGQGLEFLIYFQGNSAPDKSGLPSDRFSAERTGGSVSTLTIQRTQQEDSAVYLCASSRGGELFFGEGSRLTVL.

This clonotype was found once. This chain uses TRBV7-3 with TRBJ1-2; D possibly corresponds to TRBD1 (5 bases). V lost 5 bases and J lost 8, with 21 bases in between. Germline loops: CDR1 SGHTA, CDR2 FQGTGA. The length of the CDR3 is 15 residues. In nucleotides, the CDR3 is TGTGCCAGCAGCCTGGACACAACCTCTTCATCCGGCTACACCTTC. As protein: CASSLDTTSSSGYTF.

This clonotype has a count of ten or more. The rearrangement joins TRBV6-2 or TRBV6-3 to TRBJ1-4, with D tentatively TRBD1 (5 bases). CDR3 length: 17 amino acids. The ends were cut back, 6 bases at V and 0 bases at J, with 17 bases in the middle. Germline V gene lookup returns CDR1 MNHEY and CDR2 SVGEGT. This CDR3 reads CASSRTETGTTNEKLFF. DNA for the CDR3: TGTGCCAGCAGCCGAACCGAAACAGGAACAACTAATGAAAAACTGTTTTTT.

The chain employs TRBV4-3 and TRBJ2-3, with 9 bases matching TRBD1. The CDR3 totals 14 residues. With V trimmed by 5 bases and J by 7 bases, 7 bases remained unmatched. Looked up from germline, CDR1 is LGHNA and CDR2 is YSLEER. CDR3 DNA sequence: TGCGCCAGCAGCTCCTCAGACAGGGGGTATACGCAGTATTTT. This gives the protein CASSSSDRGYTQYF.

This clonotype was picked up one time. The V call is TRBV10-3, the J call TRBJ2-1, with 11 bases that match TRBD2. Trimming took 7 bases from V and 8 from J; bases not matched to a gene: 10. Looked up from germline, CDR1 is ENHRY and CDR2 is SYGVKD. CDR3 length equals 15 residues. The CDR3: CAINQLAGAVDEQFF. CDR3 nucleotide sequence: TGTGCCATCAACCAACTAGCGGGAGCAGTCGATGAGCAGTTCTTC.

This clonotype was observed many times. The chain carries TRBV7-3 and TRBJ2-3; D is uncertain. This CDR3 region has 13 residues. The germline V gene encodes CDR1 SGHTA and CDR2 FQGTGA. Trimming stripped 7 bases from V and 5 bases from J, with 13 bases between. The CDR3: CASNFNPGDTQYF. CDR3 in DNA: TGTGCCAGCAATTTTAATCCCGGAGATACGCAGTATTTT.

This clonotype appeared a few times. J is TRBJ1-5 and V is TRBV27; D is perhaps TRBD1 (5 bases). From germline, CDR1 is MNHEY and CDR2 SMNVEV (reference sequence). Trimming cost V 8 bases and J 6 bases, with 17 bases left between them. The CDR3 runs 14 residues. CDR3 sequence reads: CASAPLWGGQPQHF. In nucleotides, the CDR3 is TGTGCCAGCGCCCCTCTGTGGGGGGGTCAGCCCCAGCATTTT.

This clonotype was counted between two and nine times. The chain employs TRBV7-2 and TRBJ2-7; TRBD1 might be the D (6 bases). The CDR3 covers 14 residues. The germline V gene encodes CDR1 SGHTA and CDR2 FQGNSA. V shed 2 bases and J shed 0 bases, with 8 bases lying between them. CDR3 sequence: CASSLKDSSYEQYF. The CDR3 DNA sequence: TGTGCCAGCAGCTTAAAGGACAGCTCCTACGAGCAGTACTTC.

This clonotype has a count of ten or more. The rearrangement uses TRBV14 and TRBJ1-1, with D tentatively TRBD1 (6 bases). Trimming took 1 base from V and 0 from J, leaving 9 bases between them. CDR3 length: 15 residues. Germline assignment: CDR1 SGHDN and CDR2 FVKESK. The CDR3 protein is CASSQVDSMNTEAFF. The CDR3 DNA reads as TGTGCCAGCAGCCAAGTGGACAGCATGAACACTGAAGCTTTCTTT.

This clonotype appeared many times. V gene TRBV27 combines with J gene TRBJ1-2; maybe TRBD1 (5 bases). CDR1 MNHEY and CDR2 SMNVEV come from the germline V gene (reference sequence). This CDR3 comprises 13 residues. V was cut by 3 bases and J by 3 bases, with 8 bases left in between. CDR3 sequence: CASSLGVDYGYTF. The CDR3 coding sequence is TGTGCCAGCAGTTTGGGGGTAGACTATGGCTACACCTTC.

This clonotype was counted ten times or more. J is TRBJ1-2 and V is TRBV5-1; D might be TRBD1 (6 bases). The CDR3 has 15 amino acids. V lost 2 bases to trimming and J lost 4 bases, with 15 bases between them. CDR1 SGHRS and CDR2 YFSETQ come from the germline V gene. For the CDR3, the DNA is TGCGCCAGCAGCTTACAGGGAACTGATAGCTATGGCTACACCTTC. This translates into CASSLQGTDSYGYTF.

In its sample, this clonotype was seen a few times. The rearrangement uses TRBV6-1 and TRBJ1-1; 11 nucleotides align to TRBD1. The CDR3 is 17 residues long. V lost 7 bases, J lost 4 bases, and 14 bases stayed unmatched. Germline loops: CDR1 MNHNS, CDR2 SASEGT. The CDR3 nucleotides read TGTGCCAGCAATCAACCCTGGACAGGGGGCGAGGGCACTGAAGCTTTCTTT. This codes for CASNQPWTGGEGTEAFF.

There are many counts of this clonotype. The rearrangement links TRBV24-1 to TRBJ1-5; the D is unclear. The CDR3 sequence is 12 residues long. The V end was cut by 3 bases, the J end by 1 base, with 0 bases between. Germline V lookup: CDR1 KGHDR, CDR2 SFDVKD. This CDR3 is CATSDSNQPQHF. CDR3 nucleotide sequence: TGTGCCACCAGTGATAGCAATCAGCCCCAGCATTTT.

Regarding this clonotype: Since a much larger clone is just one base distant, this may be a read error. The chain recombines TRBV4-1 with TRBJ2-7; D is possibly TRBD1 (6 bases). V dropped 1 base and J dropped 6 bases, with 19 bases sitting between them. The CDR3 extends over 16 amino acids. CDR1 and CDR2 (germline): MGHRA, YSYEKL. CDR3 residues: CASSQVTGKRTCEQYF. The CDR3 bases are TGCGCCAGCAGCCAAGTGACAGGAAAGCGGACCTGCGAGCAGTACTTC.

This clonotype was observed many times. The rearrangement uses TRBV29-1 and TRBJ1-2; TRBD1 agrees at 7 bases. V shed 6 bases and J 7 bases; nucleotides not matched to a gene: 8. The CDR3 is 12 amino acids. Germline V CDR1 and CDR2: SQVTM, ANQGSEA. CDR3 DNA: TGCAGCGTGGAGACGGGACAGAGTGGCTACACCTTC. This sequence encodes CSVETGQSGYTF.

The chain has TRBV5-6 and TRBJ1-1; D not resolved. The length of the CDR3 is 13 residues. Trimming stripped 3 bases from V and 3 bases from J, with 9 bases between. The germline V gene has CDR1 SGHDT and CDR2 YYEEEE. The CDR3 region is CASSSGDDTEAFF. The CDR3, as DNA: TGTGCCAGCAGCTCCGGAGACGACACTGAAGCTTTCTTT.